A single sample is the source of the 13 T cell receptor beta chains below, sequenced in a study of graft-versus-host responses after intestinal transplantation. The antigens for these receptors are not known. The repertoire was sequenced with immunoSEQ multiplex PCR; TCRdb's copy has only in-frame clones and lacks some. The data hold tens of thousands of clones, with nearly 95% observed a single time. Specimen: unstimulated CD8+ T cells sorted from spleen or lymph node cells, collected before transplant. Every receptor here comes from a human donor who was the organ donor for an intestinal transplant.

CDR3 protein: CASSLATSTDTQYF. DNA for the CDR3: TGCGCCAGCAGCTTAGCGACCAGCACAGATACGCAGTATTTT. The V call is TRBV5-1, the J call TRBJ2-3; D not resolved. The CDR3 spans 14 residues. The ends were cut back, 2 bases at V and 0 bases at J, with 7 bases in the middle. Germline assignment: CDR1 SGHRS and CDR2 YFSETQ.

The J gene is TRBJ1-3, the V gene TRBV15; perhaps TRBD1 as D (5 bases). Trimming cost V 0 bases and J 6 bases, with 21 bases left between them. Germline V gives CDR1 LNHNV, CDR2 YYDKDF (reference sequence). The CDR3 loop spans 18 amino acids. CDR3 nucleotide sequence: TGTGCCACCAGCAGAGATGGAGGTTGGAGGGGAAAGTCAAACACCATATATTTT. Translated, it gives CATSRDGGWRGKSNTIYF. Full variable domain (outside the CDR3, taken from reference TRBV15 and TRBJ1-3): DAMVIQNPRYQVTQFGKPVTLSCSQTLNHNVMYWYQQKSSQAPKLLFHYYDKDFNNEADTPDNFQSRRPNTSFCFLDIRSPGLGDTAMYLCATSRDGGWRGKSNTIYFGEGSWLTVV.

The V and J genes are TRBV4-1 and TRBJ2-3; 8 bases line up with TRBD2. CDR3 length equals 16 residues. Looked up from germline, CDR1 is MGHRA and CDR2 is YSYEKL. With V trimmed by 5 bases and J by 4 bases, 11 bases remained unmatched. CDR3 sequence reads: CASSLGKAGGADTQYF. In DNA, the CDR3 is TGCGCCAGCAGCTTAGGAAAGGCGGGGGGCGCAGATACGCAGTATTTT.

The V and J genes are TRBV7-3 and TRBJ2-1; TRBD2 agrees at 7 bases. Per the germline V gene, CDR1 is SGHTA and CDR2 is FQGTGA. V lost 5 bases, J lost 3 bases, and 7 bases stayed unmatched. There are 15 residues in the CDR3. The CDR3 protein is CASSPDSGVYNEQFF. The CDR3 nucleotides read TGTGCCAGCAGCCCCGACAGCGGGGTCTACAATGAGCAGTTCTTC.

This clone has a handful of counts. The J gene is TRBJ2-7, the V gene TRBV28; 8 bases agree with TRBD2. The CDR3 sequence is 14 residues long. The trim removed 2 bases at V and 5 bases at J, leaving 5 bases unmatched. The germline V gene has CDR1 MDHEN and CDR2 SYDVKM. CDR3 region: CASSLVAGGDEQYF. DNA of the CDR3: TGTGCCAGCAGTTTAGTCGCGGGAGGCGACGAGCAGTACTTC.

The CDR3 region has the DNA TGTGCCGGCACAACGTCGAGAGGAGGGATGGATAATTCACCCCTCCACTTT. It translates to CAGTTSRGGMDNSPLHF. V gene TRBV7-9 combines with J gene TRBJ1-6; D is unclear. Germline V gene data show CDR1 as SEHNR and CDR2 as FQNEAQ (reference sequence). V shed 11 bases and J shed 5 bases, with 25 bases lying between them. The CDR3 runs to 17 residues.

The chain links TRBV14 to TRBJ1-2; TRBD1 matches 9 bases. The CDR3 runs 16 residues. Germline assignment: CDR1 SGHDN and CDR2 FVKESK. Losses at the gene ends were 6 bases for V and 4 bases for J; bases not matched to a gene: 12. CDR3 sequence (DNA): TGTGCCAGCAGGCGGACAGGGGAACTTGGTCTCTATGGCTACACCTTC. This translates into CASRRTGELGLYGYTF. The variable domain in full, completed from reference TRBV14 and TRBJ1-2, reads EAGVTQFPSHSVIEKGQTVTLRCDPISGHDNLYWYRRVMGKEIKFLLHFVKESKQDESGMPNNRFLAERTGGTYSTLKVQPAELEDSGVYFCASRRTGELGLYGYTFGSGTRLTVV.

This clone was picked up a small number of times. V is TRBV5-5 and J is TRBJ2-2, with 10 bases matching TRBD1. Germline trimming cut 0 bases from V and 1 base from J; bases unmatched to any gene: 9. There are 19 residues in the CDR3. Germline V lookup: CDR1 SGHKS, CDR2 YYEKEE (reference sequence). The CDR3 region has the DNA TGTGCCAGCAGCTTGGGCTACATCGGGACAGGGGAGAACACCGGGGAGCTGTTTTTT. Translated: CASSLGYIGTGENTGELFF.

The chain couples TRBV27 to TRBJ1-1; TRBD1 matches 8 bases. The V and J ends lost 2 bases and 5 bases, in that order; junction bases with no gene match: 4. The germline V gene encodes CDR1 MNHEY and CDR2 SMNVEV (reference sequence). The CDR3 is made up of 14 amino acids. The CDR3 reads CASSLQGAYTEAFF. DNA for the CDR3: TGTGCCAGCAGTTTACAGGGGGCATATACTGAAGCTTTCTTT.

The chain couples TRBV4-2 to TRBJ2-7; 9 nucleotides match TRBD2. The length of the CDR3 is 15 residues. V shed 1 base and J 5 bases; nucleotides not matched to a gene: 6. Germline V gene data show CDR1 as LGHNA and CDR2 as YNFKEQ. CDR3 region: CASSQGSGGPNEQYF. The DNA for the CDR3 is TGTGCCAGCAGCCAAGGCAGCGGGGGGCCCAACGAGCAGTACTTC.

The chain is built from TRBV6-5 and TRBJ2-1, with 7 positions matching TRBD2. The CDR3 totals 14 residues. The germline V gene encodes CDR1 MNHEY and CDR2 SVGAGI. V gave up 0 bases and J gave up 5 bases; unmatched junction bases: 1. The CDR3: CASSYSGGDNEQFF. CDR3 coding DNA: TGTGCCAGCAGTTACTCGGGAGGGGACAATGAGCAGTTCTTC.

This rearrangement joins TRBV13 to TRBJ2-7; D is perhaps TRBD1 (7 bases). V was cut by 4 bases and J by 3 bases, with 16 bases left in between. CDR3 length equals 15 residues. Germline CDR1 reads PRHDT; CDR2 reads FYEKMQ (reference sequence). CDR3: CASSSTGTAGYEQYF. The CDR3 DNA reads TGTGCCAGCAGCTCCACGGGGACAGCGGGCTACGAGCAGTACTTC.

The chain joins TRBV11-2 to TRBJ2-7; D gene uncertain. The length of the CDR3 is 15 residues. Germline CDR1 reads SGHAT; CDR2 reads FQNNGV. Trimming took off 1 base at V and 3 bases at J, with 13 bases between the two ends. CDR3 DNA: TGTGCCAGCAGCTTAGCTTCCTGGTCCAACTACGAGCAGTACTTC. Amino acids: CASSLASWSNYEQYF.